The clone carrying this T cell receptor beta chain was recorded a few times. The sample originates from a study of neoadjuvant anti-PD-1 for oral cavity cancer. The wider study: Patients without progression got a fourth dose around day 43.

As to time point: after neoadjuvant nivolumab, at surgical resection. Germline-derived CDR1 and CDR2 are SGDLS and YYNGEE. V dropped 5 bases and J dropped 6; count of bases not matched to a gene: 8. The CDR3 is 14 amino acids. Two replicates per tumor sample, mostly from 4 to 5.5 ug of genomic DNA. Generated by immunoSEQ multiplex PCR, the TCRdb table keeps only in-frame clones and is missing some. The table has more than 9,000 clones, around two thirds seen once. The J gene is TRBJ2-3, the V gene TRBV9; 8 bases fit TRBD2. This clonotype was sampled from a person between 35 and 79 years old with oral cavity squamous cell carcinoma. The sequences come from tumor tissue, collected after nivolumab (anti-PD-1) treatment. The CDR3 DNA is TGTGCCAGCAGTATTAGCGGGAAAGCGGATACGCAGTATTTT. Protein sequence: CASSISGKADTQYF.